The 22 T cell receptor beta chains below all came from one sample that was sequenced in a study of T cells in Graves' hyperthyroidism and ophthalmopathy. Amplified TCR beta CDR3 regions came from RNA transcripts. First-round RT-PCR targeting the TCR CDR3 was performed with the HTBI primer set. TCRdb ran MiXCR on the multiplex PCR reads and lists one entry per CDR3 protein. The data contain fewer than 250,000 distinct CDR3 sequences, approximately 23% of them seen just once; the ten biggest clones take up roughly a third. The sample was blood. These receptors all come from a woman aged 40-49 years with Graves' ophthalmopathy.

The V call is TRBV28, the J call TRBJ1-6; 7 nucleotides align to TRBD1. Trimming at V came to 5 bases and at J to 14 bases, leaving 12 bases not matched to a gene. The CDR3 spans 14 residues. Germline lookup yields CDR1 MDHEN and CDR2 SYDVKM. The CDR3 region is CASSLSSTGITLHF. In DNA form, the CDR3 reads TGTGCCAGCAGTCTTTCTTCGACAGGGATCACCCTCCACTTT.

This clonotype was seen many times. The gene calls are TRBV28 and TRBJ1-1, with a tentative D call TRBD1 (6 bases). CDR1 and CDR2 from the germline V gene are MDHEN and SYDVKM. CDR3 length equals 16 residues. The germline V and J ends were trimmed by 6 bases and 4 bases, with 21 bases remaining between them. CDR3 nucleotides: TGTGCCAGCAGCCCTCCCGAACCAAAGGGGGGCACTGAAGCTTTCTTT. Translating gives CASSPPEPKGGTEAFF.

This clonotype occurred many times. The V gene is TRBV28, the J gene TRBJ2-7, with unresolved D. V lost 2 bases and J 5 bases, leaving 7 bases between the germline ends. Germline CDR1 MDHEN, CDR2 SYDVKM. The CDR3 consists of 12 residues. CDR3 bases: TGTGCCAGCAGTTTAGGGTACGACGAGCAGTACTTC. This encodes CASSLGYDEQYF.

Ten or more counts support this clonotype. The chain couples TRBV6-5 to TRBJ1-2; TRBD1 aligns across 7 bases. This CDR3 region has 13 residues. Germline lookup yields CDR1 MNHEY and CDR2 SVGAGI. V lost 5 bases to trimming and J lost 8 bases; unmatched junction nucleotides: 8. For the CDR3, the DNA is TGTGCCAGCAGTCCCGGGACAGTAGGCGGCTACACCTTC. This sequence encodes CASSPGTVGGYTF.

This clonotype came up many times. The chain joins TRBV6-5 to TRBJ2-2, with D perhaps TRBD2 (5 bases). CDR1 and CDR2 from the germline V gene are MNHEY and SVGAGI. CDR3 length equals 14 residues. Trimming pared 4 bases from V and 0 bases from J, leaving 6 bases between. The CDR3: CASSWEPNTGELFF. The CDR3 bases are TGTGCCAGCAGTTGGGAGCCGAACACCGGGGAGCTGTTTTTT.

This clonotype was seen a single time. The chain combines TRBV7-8 with TRBJ1-5; D unclear. Trimming stripped 1 base from V and 5 bases from J, with 9 bases between. Germline CDR1 reads SGHVS; CDR2 reads FQNEAQ. The length of the CDR3 is 14 residues. This chain's CDR3 is CASSLVGKHQPQHF. CDR3 nucleotides: TGTGCCAGCAGCTTAGTAGGGAAGCATCAGCCCCAGCATTTT.

This clonotype was detected many times. This chain uses TRBV7-6 with TRBJ1-1; D is possibly TRBD1 (5 bases). Per the germline V gene, CDR1 is SGHVS and CDR2 is FNYEAQ. V was cut by 0 bases and J by 3 bases, with 8 bases left in between. This CDR3 region has 14 residues. CDR3 coding DNA: TGTGCCAGCAGCTTAGCCGGGGCAGACACTGAAGCTTTCTTT. This sequence encodes CASSLAGADTEAFF.

Many counts were recorded for this clonotype. The chain couples TRBV5-1 to TRBJ1-1; 7 nucleotides match TRBD1. The CDR3 length is 14 residues. The germline V gene has CDR1 SGHRS and CDR2 YFSETQ. The V and J ends lost 4 bases and 5 bases, in that order; junction bases with no gene match: 8. CDR3 amino acids: CASSGGDSWTEAFF. For the CDR3, the DNA is TGCGCCAGCAGCGGGGGGGACAGTTGGACTGAAGCTTTCTTT.

The rearrangement links TRBV27 to TRBJ1-1, with unresolved D. V lost 6 bases and J 2 bases, leaving 13 bases between the germline ends. Germline V CDR1 and CDR2: MNHEY, SMNVEV (reference sequence). The CDR3 has 14 amino acids. CDR3 sequence reads: CASSSWGGNTEAFF. Written as DNA, the CDR3 is TGTGCCAGCAGCTCCTGGGGAGGTAACACTGAAGCTTTCTTT.

Notes on this clonotype: A much larger clonotype is one base distant, so this may be a read error. This chain connects TRBV24-1 to TRBJ2-7; D could derive from TRBD1 or TRBD2 (5 bases each). Germline CDR1 is KGHDR and CDR2 is SFDVKD. The CDR3 sequence is 16 residues long. The DNA for the CDR3 is TGTGCCACCAGTGGCCACAGACCTGGGGGACCTTACGATCAGTACTTC. Translated: CATSGHRPGGPYDQYF.

CDR3 region: CAISELAGQETQYF. In DNA form, the CDR3 reads TGTGCCATCAGTGAGTTGGCAGGCCAAGAGACCCAGTACTTC. The rearrangement uses TRBV10-3 and TRBJ2-5; D is undetermined. Germline lookup yields CDR1 ENHRY and CDR2 SYGVKD. V was trimmed by 1 base and J by 1 base, leaving 7 bases between them. The CDR3 contains 14 residues.

This clonotype was detected ten times or more. This rearrangement joins TRBV20-1 to TRBJ1-6, with a possible D match to TRBD1 (5 bases). There are 14 residues in the CDR3. The germline V gene has CDR1 DFQATT and CDR2 SNEGSKA (reference sequence). Trimming removed 0 bases at V and 7 bases at J, with 10 bases between. CDR3 amino acids: CSAREGGSNSPLHF. Here the CDR3 DNA reads TGCAGTGCTAGAGAGGGGGGTTCCAATTCACCCCTCCACTTT.

There are many counts of this clonotype. The V and J genes are TRBV12-3 or TRBV12-4 and TRBJ2-7, with 16 positions matching TRBD2. With 0 bases clipped from V and 3 bases from J, the junction kept 14 bases outside the gene matches. CDR3 length: 21 residues. Here the CDR3 DNA reads TGTGCCAGCAGTTTAGCAGGGGCCGGGACTAGCGGGAGGGCCTGGCGCTACGAGCAGTACTTC. Translating it yields CASSLAGAGTSGRAWRYEQYF.

V is TRBV2 and J is TRBJ2-5, with TRBD1 as a possible D gene (6 bases). The germline CDR1 and CDR2 sequences are SNHLY and FYNNEI. V lost 5 bases to trimming and J lost 2 bases, with 12 bases between them. This CDR3 region has 14 residues. The DNA of the CDR3 is TGTGCCAGCAGTTGGGGGCAGGATCAAGAGACCCAGTACTTC. It codes for CASSWGQDQETQYF.

A remark on this clonotype: The junction departs from germline at one end; a sequencing error may be responsible. V and J are TRBV7-8 and TRBJ2-7, with 10 bases that match TRBD2. This CDR3 is 14 amino acids long. The germline CDR1 and CDR2 sequences are SGHVS and FQNEAQ. The CDR3 DNA follows: TGTGTCAGCAGCTTTACAGCGGGGGGGTTTGAGCAGTACTTC. Amino acid sequence: CVSSFTAGGFEQYF.

This chain uses TRBV28 with TRBJ2-7; a possible D gene is TRBD1 (5 bases). The CDR3 extends over 12 amino acids. In germline, CDR1 is MDHEN, CDR2 SYDVKM. V lost 1 base to trimming and J lost 5 bases, with 6 bases between them. CDR3 bases: TGTGCCAGCAGTTTATCAGGGAACGAGCAGTACTTC. Translation gives CASSLSGNEQYF.

This clonotype was picked up many times. The chain links TRBV15 to TRBJ2-2; D remains unclear. The length of the CDR3 is 17 residues. Germline V gives CDR1 LNHNV, CDR2 YYDKDF (reference sequence). V gave up 0 bases and J gave up 0 bases, with 11 bases separating them. The CDR3 DNA reads as TGTGCCACCAGCAGAGATGGCCTCTCTACGAACACCGGGGAGCTGTTTTTT. Its translation is CATSRDGLSTNTGELFF.

The rearrangement links TRBV30 to TRBJ2-7, with 8 bases that match TRBD1. CDR1 and CDR2 (germline): GTSNPN, SVGIG (reference sequence). This CDR3 region has 13 residues. Trimming at V came to 2 bases and at J to 7 bases, leaving 7 bases not matched to a gene. The CDR3 protein is CAWSSGTGWEQYF. The CDR3 DNA reads as TGTGCCTGGAGTTCCGGGACAGGTTGGGAGCAGTACTTC.

Concerning this clonotype itself: It may be a read error: a sequence one base away is much more abundant. The chain is built from TRBV12-3 or TRBV12-4 and TRBJ1-1; D ambiguous. CDR3 length equals 13 residues. Deletions cut 5 bases from V and 7 bases from J, with 14 bases between. CDR3: CASSLGVADEAFF. CDR3 DNA: TGTGCCAGCAGTCTTGGGGTCGCCGATGAAGCTTTCTTT.

The chain couples TRBV2 to TRBJ2-7, with 12 positions matching TRBD2. The germline V gene has CDR1 SNHLY and CDR2 FYNNEI. This CDR3 contains 16 residues. Germline trimming cut 4 bases from V and 6 bases from J; bases unmatched to any gene: 10. The CDR3 sequence: CASSVFGTSGRFEQYF. The CDR3 region has the DNA TGTGCCAGCAGTGTATTCGGGACTAGCGGGCGTTTCGAGCAGTACTTC. Filled out from reference TRBV2 and TRBJ2-7, the complete variable domain reads EPEVTQTPSHQVTQMGQEVILRCVPISNHLYFYWYRQILGQKVEFLVSFYNNEISEKSEIFDDQFSVERPDGSNFTLKIRSTKLEDSAMYFCASSVFGTSGRFEQYFGPGTRLTVT.

This clonotype was seen repeatedly, ten times or more. The chain carries TRBV5-1 and TRBJ1-2; D is possibly TRBD1 (5 bases). Germline CDR1 and CDR2: SGHRS and YFSETQ. This CDR3 is built from 12 residues. V was cut by 4 bases and J by 9 bases, with 13 bases left in between. This CDR3 reads CASSQDTDRYTF. The DNA for the CDR3 is TGCGCCAGCAGCCAGGACACCGATCGCTACACCTTC.

This clonotype was detected ten times or more. The rearrangement joins TRBV12-3 or TRBV12-4 to TRBJ2-7; D call uncertain. V was cut by 5 bases and J by 5 bases, with 13 bases left in between. The CDR3 totals 13 residues. DNA for the CDR3: TGTGCCAGCAGTCGACAAGTAAGCCACGAGCAGTACTTC. Protein product: CASSRQVSHEQYF.